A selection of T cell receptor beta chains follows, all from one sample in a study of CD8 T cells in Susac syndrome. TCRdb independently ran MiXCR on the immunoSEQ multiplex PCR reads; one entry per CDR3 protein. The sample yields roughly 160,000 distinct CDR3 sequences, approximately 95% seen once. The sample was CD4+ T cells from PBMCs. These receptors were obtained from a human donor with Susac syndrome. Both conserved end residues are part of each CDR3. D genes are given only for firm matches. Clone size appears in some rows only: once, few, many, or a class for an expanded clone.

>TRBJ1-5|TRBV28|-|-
TGTGCCAGCAGTTTAATCCGGCAGCATCAGCCCCAGCATTTT
CASSLIRQHQPQHF
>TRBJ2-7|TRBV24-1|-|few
TGTGCCACCAGTGATCGCGGCTACGAGCAGTACTTC
CATSDRGYEQYF
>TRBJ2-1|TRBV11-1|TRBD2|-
TGTGCCAGCAGCTTAAGTTCGGGACTAGCCCACGGCGGTAAAGAGTTCTTC
CASSLSSGLAHGGKEFF
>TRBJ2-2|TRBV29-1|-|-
TGCAGCGTCCTCCTAGGGTGGTCCGGGGAGCTGTTTTTT
CSVLLGWSGELFF
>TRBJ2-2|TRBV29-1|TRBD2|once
TGCAGCGTTAGGAGCGGGAGGGATAGGACCGGGGAGCTGTTTTTT
CSVRSGRDRTGELFF
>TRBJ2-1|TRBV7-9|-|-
TGTGCCAGCAGCCCGATCCGGACCTACAATGAGCAGTTCTTC
CASSPIRTYNEQFF
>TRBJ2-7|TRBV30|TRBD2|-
TGTGCCTGGAGAACGGGGACTATCGAGCAGTACTTC
CAWRTGTIEQYF
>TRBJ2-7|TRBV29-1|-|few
TGCAGCGCGTATGGCGGACCCCTCTACTACGAGCAGTACTTC
CSAYGGPLYYEQYF
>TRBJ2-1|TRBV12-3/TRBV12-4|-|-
TGTGCCAGCAGTTTAGTGGAAAAGCAGTTCTTC
CASSLVEKQFF
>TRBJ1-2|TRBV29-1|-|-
TGCAGCGTTGAAACCCGCCGAGGACAGCCGAACTATGGCTACACCTTC
CSVETRRGQPNYGYTF
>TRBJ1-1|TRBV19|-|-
TGTGCCAGTAGTACCCAGCGGACCGAAGCTTTCTTT
CASSTQRTEAFF
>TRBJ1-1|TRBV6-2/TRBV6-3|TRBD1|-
TGTGCCAGCAGCCGACCGGGACAGGGGGCTCCGAACACTGAAGCTTTCTTT
CASSRPGQGAPNTEAFF
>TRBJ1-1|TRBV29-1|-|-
TGCAGCGTTGGGACTCACCTGAACACTGAAGCTTTCTTT
CSVGTHLNTEAFF
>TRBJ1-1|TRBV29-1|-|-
TGCAGCGTTGAGCGACGCTTGAACACTGAAGCTTTCTTT
CSVERRLNTEAFF
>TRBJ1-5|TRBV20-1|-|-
TGCAGTGCTACGGCCCGATTAACCCCTGGAGTCAATCAGCCCCAGCATTTT
CSATARLTPGVNQPQHF
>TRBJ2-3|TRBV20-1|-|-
TGCAGTGCTAGAAAGGGGGGTTCTCGGTCGGGCACAGATACGCAGTATTTT
CSARKGGSRSGTDTQYF
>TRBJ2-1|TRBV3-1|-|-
TGTGCCAGCAGCCAAGTACAGGTGCAGGGGCAGTTCTTC
CASSQVQVQGQFF
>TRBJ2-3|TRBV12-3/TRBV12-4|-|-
TGTGCCAGCAGTCCTGGACTGATTCCCGATACGCAGTATTTT
CASSPGLIPDTQYF
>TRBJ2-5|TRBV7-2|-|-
TGTGCCAGCAGCTCCACTAGGGAAGAGACCCAGTACTTC
CASSSTREETQYF
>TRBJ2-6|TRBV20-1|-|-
TGCAGTGCTAGCCACAGGGACTTATCCTCTGGGGCCAACGTCCTGACTTTC
CSASHRDLSSGANVLTF
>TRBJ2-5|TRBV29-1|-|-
TGCAGCGTTGATTTCGGAGAGACCCAGTACTTC
CSVDFGETQYF
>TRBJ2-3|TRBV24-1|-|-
TGTGCCACCAGTGATCGGGACACCGCGGGAGATACGCAGTATTTT
CATSDRDTAGDTQYF
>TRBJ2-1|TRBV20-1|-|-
TGCAGTGCTGGACAGCGGGTTAGCTCCTACAATGAGCAGTTCTTC
CSAGQRVSSYNEQFF
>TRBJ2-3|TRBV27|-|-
TGTGCCAGCAGTTCCCAGGGAGATACGCAGTATTTT
CASSSQGDTQYF
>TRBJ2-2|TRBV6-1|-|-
TGTGCCACCCCCCTCGGAGTGTTGGCCACCGGGGAGCTGTTTTTT
CATPLGVLATGELFF
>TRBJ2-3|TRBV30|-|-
TGTGCCTGGAAGGGCCCGGGACTGGACACGCAGTATTTT
CAWKGPGLDTQYF
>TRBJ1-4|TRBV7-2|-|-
TGTGCCAGCAGCTTATGGGACGGGGTCGAATTTGAAAAACTGTTTTTT
CASSLWDGVEFEKLFF
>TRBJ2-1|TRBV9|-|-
TGTGCCAGCAGCGTAGGGGCGGGAACTACGAATGAGCAGTTCTTC
CASSVGAGTTNEQFF
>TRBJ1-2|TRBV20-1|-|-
TGCAGTGCTAGATCGGGTGCTGACAGGAGCTATGGCTACACCTTC
CSARSGADRSYGYTF
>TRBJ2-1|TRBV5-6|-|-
TGTGCCAGCAGCTTATTGGCTTCCTACAATGAGCAGTTCTTC
CASSLLASYNEQFF
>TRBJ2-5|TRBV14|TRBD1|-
TGTGCCAGCAGCCAGAACCGGGACAGAGAGACCCAGTACTTC
CASSQNRDRETQYF
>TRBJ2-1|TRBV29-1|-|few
TGCAGTGACGTTGGATGGCTATCCTACAATGAGCAGTTCTTC
CSDVGWLSYNEQFF
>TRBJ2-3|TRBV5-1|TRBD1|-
TGCGCCAGCAGGGGACAGCCTAGCACAGATACGCAGTATTTT
CASRGQPSTDTQYF
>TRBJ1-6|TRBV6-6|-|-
TGTGCCAGCAGTTACGTTGTCCGAAAGGGGGATTCACCCCTCCACTTT
CASSYVVRKGDSPLHF
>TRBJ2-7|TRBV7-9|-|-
TGTGCCAGCAGCCTCTCAAATCCGAGGCAGTACTTC
CASSLSNPRQYF
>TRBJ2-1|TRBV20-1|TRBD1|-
TGCAGTGCCACCCCCATTGGGACAGGGGCGGGCAATGAGCAGTTCTTC
CSATPIGTGAGNEQFF
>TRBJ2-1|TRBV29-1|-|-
TGCAGCGTTGACAGGGGACGAGAGCAGTTCTTC
CSVDRGREQFF
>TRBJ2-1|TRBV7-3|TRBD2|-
TGTGCCAGCAGCGCAAGGGCAGGGCGGGGGGAGGAGAAGCAGTTCTTC
CASSARAGRGEEKQFF
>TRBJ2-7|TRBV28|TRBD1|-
TGTGCCAGCAGGGGACAGGGGGTATCCTACGAGCAGTACTTC
CASRGQGVSYEQYF
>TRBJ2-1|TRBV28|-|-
TGTGCCAGCAGTTTGATTGGTAATGAGCAGTTCTTC
CASSLIGNEQFF
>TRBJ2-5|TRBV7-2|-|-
TGTGCCAGCAGCTTAGTTACAGAGACCCAGTACTTC
CASSLVTETQYF
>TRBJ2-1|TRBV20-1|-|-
TGCAGTGCTCACAGGGACTCCTACAATGAGCAGTTCTTC
CSAHRDSYNEQFF
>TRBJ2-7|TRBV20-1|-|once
TGCAGTGCTAGAGCTCAGTACGAGCAGTACTTC
CSARAQYEQYF
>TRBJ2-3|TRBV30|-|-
TGTGCCTGGACGAAAGGGAACACAGATACGCAGTATTTT
CAWTKGNTDTQYF
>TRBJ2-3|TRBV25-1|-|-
TGTGCCAGCAGTGACGGGTGGGCAGATACGCAGTATTTT
CASSDGWADTQYF
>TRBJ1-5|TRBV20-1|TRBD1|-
TGCAGTGCTGGGGACAGCAATCAACCCCAGCATTTT
CSAGDSNQPQHF
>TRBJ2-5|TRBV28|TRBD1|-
TGTGCCAGCAGTTCCTGGACAAAGGGGGCCAAAGAGACCCAGTACTTC
CASSSWTKGAKETQYF
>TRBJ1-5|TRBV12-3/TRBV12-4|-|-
TGTGCCAGCAGCCCCGACCCCGGTAGCAATCAGCCCCAGCATTTT
CASSPDPGSNQPQHF
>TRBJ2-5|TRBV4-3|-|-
TGCGCCAGCAGCCGACAGAGGTACCAAGAGACCCAGTACTTC
CASSRQRYQETQYF
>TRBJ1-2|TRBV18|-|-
TGTGCCAGCTCCTCGCTCCTGGCACGCTATGGCTACACCTTC
CASSSLLARYGYTF
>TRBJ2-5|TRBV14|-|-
TGTGCCAGCAGCCAAGGTCCGGGGGACGGGGACCAAGAGACCCAGTACTTC
CASSQGPGDGDQETQYF
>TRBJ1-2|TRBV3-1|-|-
TGTGCCAGCAGCCAACCGGACACGACGGGTGGCTACACCTTC
CASSQPDTTGGYTF
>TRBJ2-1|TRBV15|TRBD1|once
TGTGCCACCAGCGGGTACCGGGACAGGCCCTACAATGAGCAGTTCTTC
CATSGYRDRPYNEQFF
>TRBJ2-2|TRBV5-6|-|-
TGTGCCAGCAGCTTGCCCGGTTTGAACACCGGGGAGCTGTTTTTT
CASSLPGLNTGELFF
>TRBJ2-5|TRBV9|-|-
TGTGCCAGCAGCACCAGTAGCCAAGAGACCCAGTACTTC
CASSTSSQETQYF
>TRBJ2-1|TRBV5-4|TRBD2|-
TGTGCCAGCAGCGCGGGACTAGCGGGAGGGTCCTACAATGAGCAGTTCTTC
CASSAGLAGGSYNEQFF